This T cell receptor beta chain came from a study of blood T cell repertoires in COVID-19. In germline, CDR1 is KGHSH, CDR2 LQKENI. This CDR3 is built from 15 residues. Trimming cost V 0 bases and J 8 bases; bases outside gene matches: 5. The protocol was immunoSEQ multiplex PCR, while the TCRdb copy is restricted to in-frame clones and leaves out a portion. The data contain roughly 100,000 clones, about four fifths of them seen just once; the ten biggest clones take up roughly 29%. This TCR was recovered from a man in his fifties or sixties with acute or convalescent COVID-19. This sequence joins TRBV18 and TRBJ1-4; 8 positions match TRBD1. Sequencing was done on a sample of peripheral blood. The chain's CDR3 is CASSPPAGQGEKLFF. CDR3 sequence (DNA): TGTGCCAGCTCACCACCAGCCGGACAGGGCGAAAAACTGTTTTTT.